This is a list of T cell receptor beta chains from one sample in a study of cytomegalovirus exposure and HLA in healthy donors. Generated by immunoSEQ multiplex PCR, the TCRdb table keeps only in-frame clones and is missing some. The sample yields 150,000 to 200,000 clones, under 70% seen once. The sequencing input was PBMCs. These receptors came from a young man in good health and CMV-seropositive. Each CDR3 is given with its conserved first and last residue. The order of the fields is D gene, J gene, clone size, V gene, CDR3 protein, CDR3 DNA. The D gene is left open where the match is weak. Rows give clone size only sometimes, using once, few, many, or a class for an expanded clone.

. | TRBJ1-5 | . | TRBV7-2 | CASSRRGRNQPQHF | TGTGCCAGCAGTAGAAGGGGGAGAAATCAGCCCCAGCATTTT
TRBD1 | TRBJ2-5 | . | TRBV30 | CAWSRGLGQGIQETQYF | TGTGCCTGGAGCCGCGGACTGGGACAGGGAATCCAAGAGACCCAGTACTTC
. | TRBJ2-2 | . | TRBV9 | CASSVEGLSSPGELFF | TGTGCCAGCAGCGTAGAAGGACTATCCAGCCCCGGGGAGCTGTTTTTT
TRBD1 | TRBJ1-5 | . | TRBV7-2 | CASSPDREFNQPQHF | TGTGCCAGCAGCCCGGACAGGGAATTCAATCAGCCCCAGCATTTT
. | TRBJ1-4 | . | TRBV6-1 | CASGGRSDEKLFF | TGTGCCAGCGGAGGACGATCCGATGAAAAACTGTTTTTT
. | TRBJ1-1 | . | TRBV11-2 | CASSFGRMNTEAFF | TGTGCCAGCAGCTTCGGGAGGATGAACACTGAAGCTTTCTTT
. | TRBJ2-6 | few | TRBV7-9 | CASSSSRGPSPSGANVLTF | TGTGCCAGCAGCTCCTCCAGGGGTCCCTCCCCATCTGGGGCCAACGTCCTGACTTTC
. | TRBJ2-7 | . | TRBV6-1 | CASYGSGLSYEQYF | TGTGCCAGCTATGGGAGTGGATTATCCTACGAGCAGTACTTC
TRBD1 | TRBJ1-5 | many | TRBV7-8 | CASSASPGQINQPQHF | TGTGCCAGCAGCGCCTCTCCGGGACAGATAAATCAGCCCCAGCATTTT
TRBD2 | TRBJ2-7 | . | TRBV7-8 | CASSILAESYEQYF | TGTGCCAGCAGCATTCTAGCGGAATCCTACGAGCAGTACTTC
. | TRBJ2-7 | . | TRBV10-3 | CAISAGPYEQYF | TGTGCCATCTCCGCAGGGCCCTACGAGCAGTACTTC
TRBD1 | TRBJ2-7 | . | TRBV19 | CASSIVSGTGTYEQYF | TGTGCCAGTAGTATAGTATCCGGGACAGGGACCTACGAGCAGTACTTC
. | TRBJ2-3 | . | TRBV6-1 | CATHSGDSTDTQYF | TGTGCCACCCATAGCGGAGATAGCACAGATACGCAGTATTTT
TRBD1 | TRBJ2-2 | . | TRBV6-5 | CASSSPGQGAGELFF | TGTGCCAGCAGTTCACCGGGACAGGGGGCCGGGGAGCTGTTTTTT
TRBD1 | TRBJ1-5 | . | TRBV19 | CASSMATGVKVF | TGTGCCAGTAGTATGGCGACAGGGGTGAAAGTTTTT
TRBD2 | TRBJ2-1 | . | TRBV11-2 | CASSGGRVAEQFF | TGTGCCAGCAGCGGCGGGAGGGTGGCTGAGCAGTTCTTC
TRBD1 | TRBJ2-2 | . | TRBV5-1 | CASSLEGQGATTGELFF | TGCGCCAGCAGCTTGGAGGGACAGGGGGCGACCACCGGGGAGCTGTTTTTT
. | TRBJ1-2 | . | TRBV5-1 | CASSLGGQAGYTF | TGCGCCAGCAGCTTGGGGGGACAAGCTGGCTACACCTTC
TRBD2 | TRBJ2-2 | . | TRBV30 | CAWSLAGELFGELFF | TGTGCCTGGAGCCTAGCGGGAGAACTGTTCGGGGAGCTGTTTTTT
. | TRBJ2-7 | . | TRBV4-2 | CASSQGDSRYEQYF | TGTGCCAGCAGCCAAGGGGACTCGAGGTACGAGCAGTACTTC
. | TRBJ2-7 | . | TRBV11-2 | CASRPDVSGDEQYF | TGTGCCAGCAGACCAGACGTAAGCGGCGACGAGCAGTACTTC
. | TRBJ2-3 | few | TRBV20-1 | CSAGPKDTQYF | TGCAGTGCTGGCCCCAAGGATACGCAGTATTTT
. | TRBJ1-5 | few | TRBV7-2 | CASSFAWDNNQPQHF | TGTGCCAGCAGCTTCGCCTGGGACAATAATCAGCCCCAGCATTTT
TRBD2 | TRBJ2-7 | . | TRBV30 | CAWSSASGTAYEQYF | TGTGCCTGGAGCTCCGCTAGCGGGACAGCCTACGAGCAGTACTTC
TRBD1 | TRBJ2-3 | . | TRBV2 | CAIQWGQTTDTQYF | TGTGCCATTCAATGGGGACAGACCACAGATACGCAGTATTTT
. | TRBJ2-1 | once | TRBV18 | CASSPRGYSYNEQFF | TGTGCCAGCTCACCACGGGGCTACTCCTACAATGAGCAGTTCTTC
. | TRBJ2-5 | . | TRBV20-1 | CSQQGLGEQYF | TGCAGTCAACAGGGTTTGGGGGAGCAGTACTTC
. | TRBJ1-2 | . | TRBV29-1 | CSVEYSDSSNGYTF | TGCAGCGTTGAATATTCGGACAGTTCAAATGGCTACACCTTC
TRBD1 | TRBJ1-2 | . | TRBV29-1 | CSVGAGGVYGYTF | TGCAGCGTTGGGGCAGGGGGCGTCTATGGCTACACCTTC
TRBD2 | TRBJ2-7 | . | TRBV5-8 | CASSLSGTTSVQYF | TGTGCCAGCAGCTTATCAGGGACTACCTCCGTTCAGTACTTC
. | TRBJ1-5 | . | TRBV5-6 | CASRPPGRSQPQHF | TGTGCCAGCAGACCCCCAGGGCGGTCTCAGCCCCAGCATTTT
. | TRBJ1-1 | once | TRBV27 | CASSTSRGRGFGAFF | TGTGCCAGCAGTACCAGCCGGGGCAGGGGATTTGGAGCTTTCTTT
TRBD2 | TRBJ2-1 | . | TRBV5-6 | CATRIGLGILTEQFF | TGTGCCACCAGAATAGGACTAGGTATCCTCACTGAGCAGTTCTTC
TRBD2 | TRBJ2-1 | . | TRBV7-3 | CASSLLAGGTGEQFF | TGTGCCAGCAGCCTATTAGCGGGAGGGACGGGTGAGCAGTTCTTC
. | TRBJ2-1 | few | TRBV7-8 | CASSLGLTRTYNEQFF | TGTGCCAGCAGCTTAGGCCTGACTAGGACCTACAATGAGCAGTTCTTC
. | TRBJ1-2 | . | TRBV28 | CASSSGQRFWGYTF | TGTGCCAGCAGCTCAGGACAGCGATTTTGGGGCTACACCTTC
TRBD2 | TRBJ2-1 | . | TRBV13 | CASSWETSGRFNEQFF | TGTGCCAGCAGCTGGGAGACTAGCGGGAGATTCAATGAGCAGTTCTTC
TRBD2 | TRBJ2-6 | . | TRBV7-3 | CVSSPTVLAGISGANVLTF | TGTGTCAGCAGCCCCACCGTACTAGCGGGGATCTCTGGGGCCAACGTCCTGACTTTC
. | TRBJ1-1 | . | TRBV2 | CASRWRLGSQNTEAFF | TGTGCCAGCAGGTGGAGGTTGGGAAGCCAGAACACTGAAGCTTTCTTT
TRBD2 | TRBJ2-1 | . | TRBV27 | CASSLKGPNRGPDSGRPYNEQFF | TGTGCCAGCAGTTTGAAGGGGCCAAACCGGGGACCCGATAGCGGGAGGCCCTACAATGAGCAGTTCTTC
. | TRBJ2-4 | few | TRBV14 | CASSQAGVVNIQYF | TGTGCCAGCAGCCAAGCAGGGGTCGTAAACATTCAGTACTTC
. | TRBJ2-5 | . | TRBV9 | CASSVSLLETQYF | TGTGCCAGCAGCGTATCCCTCCTGGAGACCCAGTACTTC
TRBD1 | TRBJ2-1 | . | TRBV28 | CASRTGTGYNEQFF | TGTGCCAGCAGAACCGGGACAGGGTACAATGAGCAGTTCTTC